The 16 T cell receptor beta chains below come from one sample, sequenced in a study of T cells in Graves' hyperthyroidism and ophthalmopathy. Amplified regions were TCR beta CDR3 sequences from RNA transcripts. In the first-round RT-PCR of the TCR CDR3, the HTBI primer set was used. TCRdb processed the multiplex PCR reads anew with MiXCR; each CDR3 protein has one entry. The data show more than 500,000 distinct CDR3 sequences, 40% to 50% seen once. Sequenced material: peripheral blood or thyroid tissue (not recorded which). All receptors come from an adult woman with Graves' disease, either hyperthyroidism or ophthalmopathy (not recorded which).

The CDR3 DNA follows: TGTGCCAGCAGCGTAGCGGTGTGGGCGCGTGGAAACACCATATATTTT. Encoded protein: CASSVAVWARGNTIYF. The V gene is TRBV9, the J gene TRBJ1-3; D call uncertain. CDR1 is SGDLS, CDR2 YYNGEE, per germline. Between the trimmed V and J ends, which lost 0 bases and 3 bases, there was a span of 13 bases. The CDR3 totals 16 residues.

The chain has TRBV7-8 and TRBJ2-7; a possible D gene is TRBD1 (6 bases). The CDR3 contains 13 residues. V lost 4 bases and J 6 bases, leaving 13 bases between the germline ends. In germline, CDR1 is SGHVS, CDR2 FQNEAQ. The CDR3 loop is CASSSGTLLEQYF. DNA for the CDR3: TGTGCCAGCAGCTCCGGGACACTCCTCGAGCAGTACTTC.

The chain carries TRBV2 and TRBJ1-4, with D hard to call. This CDR3 is 14 amino acids long. V lost 4 bases to trimming and J lost 0 bases, with 6 bases between them. Germline V CDR1 and CDR2: SNHLY, FYNNEI. In nucleotides, the CDR3 is TGTGCCAGCAGTGCAGTACCAACTAATGAAAAACTGTTTTTT. Its translation is CASSAVPTNEKLFF.

This clonotype appeared many times. The chain links TRBV19 to TRBJ1-4, with a tentative D call TRBD1 (6 bases). The CDR3 has 18 residues. V was trimmed by 5 bases and J by 1 base, leaving 20 bases between them. Germline CDR1 LNHDA, CDR2 SQIVND (reference sequence). The CDR3 here is CASSPLGQGRGTNEKLFF. For the CDR3, the DNA is TGTGCCAGTAGTCCTCTCGGGCAGGGGAGGGGAACTAATGAAAAACTGTTTTTT.

The rearrangement uses TRBV20-1 and TRBJ2-2; possibly TRBD1 for D (6 bases). The germline V gene has CDR1 DFQATT and CDR2 SNEGSKA (reference sequence). The V end lost 5 bases, the J end lost 7 bases, and 17 bases lay between the germline ends. The CDR3 loop spans 14 amino acids. The chain's CDR3 is CSALGGASGGELFF. CDR3 bases: TGCAGTGCTTTAGGGGGAGCCAGTGGCGGGGAGCTGTTTTTT.

The rearrangement links TRBV7-9 to TRBJ2-1, with 11 bases identical to TRBD2. This CDR3 has 16 amino acids. The V segment lost 2 bases and the J segment 7 bases; nucleotides outside the gene matches: 7. Per the germline V gene, CDR1 is SEHNR and CDR2 is FQNEAQ (reference sequence). The CDR3 sequence: CASSLRLAGTGNEQFF. For the CDR3, the DNA is TGTGCCAGCAGCTTACGACTAGCGGGGACTGGGAATGAGCAGTTCTTC.

This clonotype occurred many times. A much larger clone is a single base away; this may be a read error. The chain is built from TRBV3-1 and TRBJ2-5; D is undetermined. V lost 3 bases and J 5 bases, leaving 4 bases between the germline ends. CDR3 length equals 11 residues. Germline lookup yields CDR1 LGHDT and CDR2 YNNKEL (reference sequence). The CDR3 reads CASSQVETQYF. CDR3 nucleotides: TGTGCCAGCAGCCAGGTGGAGACCCAGTACTTC.

At least ten counts were recorded for this clonotype. The chain uses TRBV12-3 or TRBV12-4 and TRBJ1-2; TRBD1 might be the D (6 bases). V shed 6 bases and J shed 2 bases, with 13 bases lying between them. The CDR3 totals 14 residues. In DNA form, the CDR3 reads TGTGCCAGCAGGAGGCGGGGGGCAAACTATGGCTACACCTTC. It translates to CASRRRGANYGYTF.

This clonotype was seen a few times. The chain joins TRBV30 to TRBJ1-1; D remains ambiguous. CDR3 length: 14 residues. V shed 0 bases and J shed 1 base, with 9 bases lying between them. Germline lookup yields CDR1 GTSNPN and CDR2 SVGIG (reference sequence). CDR3 sequence: CAWSVMWGNTEAFF. The DNA for the CDR3 is TGTGCCTGGAGTGTTATGTGGGGGAACACTGAAGCTTTCTTT.

There are many counts of this clonotype. The genes are TRBV20-1 and TRBJ1-1; D not certain. This CDR3 has 16 residues. CDR1 and CDR2 from the germline V gene are DFQATT and SNEGSKA (reference sequence). Trimming cost V 0 bases and J 6 bases, with 20 bases left between them. The CDR3 DNA is TGCAGTGCTAGAGATCTGATGGCACTGCTAGGTGCTGAAGCTTTCTTT. It encodes CSARDLMALLGAEAFF.

The rearrangement uses TRBV20-1 and TRBJ2-7, with 7 bases that match TRBD1. The V and J ends lost 6 bases and 4 bases, in that order; junction bases with no gene match: 15. CDR1 is DFQATT and CDR2 is SNEGSKA in the germline V gene (reference sequence). This CDR3 is 15 amino acids long. Here the CDR3 DNA reads TGCAGTGCGCCGCAACCCGGGACAGCGGCTTACGAGCAGTACTTC. Its translation is CSAPQPGTAAYEQYF.

The chain has TRBV20-1 and TRBJ1-4; 9 positions match TRBD1. CDR3 size: 17 residues. The germline V gene encodes CDR1 DFQATT and CDR2 SNEGSKA (reference sequence). Trimming cost V 6 bases and J 0 bases; bases outside gene matches: 11. CDR3 sequence reads: CSAPDRGRFATNEKLFF. CDR3 in DNA: TGCAGTGCGCCGGACAGGGGCCGATTTGCAACTAATGAAAAACTGTTTTTT.

This clonotype was seen at least ten times. The rearrangement links TRBV2 to TRBJ2-2; TRBD1 might be the D (6 bases). This CDR3 has 15 residues. The germline gives CDR1 SNHLY, CDR2 FYNNEI. V was cut by 11 bases and J by 1 base, with 17 bases left in between. The CDR3 spells CAGSISQGNTGELFF. The DNA of the CDR3 is TGTGCCGGTTCCATATCACAGGGGAACACCGGGGAGCTGTTTTTT.

Comment on this clonotype: Germline is not matched at one junction end, which may reflect a read error. The chain joins TRBV7-6 to TRBJ1-4, with 12 bases that match TRBD1. This CDR3 comprises 18 residues. Germline CDR1 SGHVS, CDR2 FNYEAQ. The CDR3 loop is CTSSFKGQGAPTNEKLFF. In nucleotides, the CDR3 is TGTACCAGCAGCTTCAAGGGACAGGGGGCCCCAACTAATGAAAAACTGTTTTTT.

There are many counts of this clonotype. The J gene is TRBJ1-6, the V gene TRBV11-2; a possible D gene is TRBD1 (5 bases). The germline V gene encodes CDR1 SGHAT and CDR2 FQNNGV. This CDR3 spans 13 amino acids. Trimming shortened V by 0 bases and J by 9 bases, and 6 bases separated the two germline ends. The CDR3 spells CASSLEGRSPLHF. The DNA for the CDR3 is TGTGCCAGCAGCTTAGAGGGGCGTTCACCCCTCCACTTT.

This sequence joins TRBV7-9 and TRBJ2-7, with D perhaps matching TRBD2 (5 bases). The CDR3 sequence is 12 residues long. V lost 8 bases and J 11 bases, leaving 19 bases between the germline ends. Looked up from germline, CDR1 is SEHNR and CDR2 is FQNEAQ (reference sequence). The CDR3 DNA follows: TGTGCCAGCTCCTCTCCTGCGGGCAGCGAGTACTTC. Translated, it gives CASSSPAGSEYF.